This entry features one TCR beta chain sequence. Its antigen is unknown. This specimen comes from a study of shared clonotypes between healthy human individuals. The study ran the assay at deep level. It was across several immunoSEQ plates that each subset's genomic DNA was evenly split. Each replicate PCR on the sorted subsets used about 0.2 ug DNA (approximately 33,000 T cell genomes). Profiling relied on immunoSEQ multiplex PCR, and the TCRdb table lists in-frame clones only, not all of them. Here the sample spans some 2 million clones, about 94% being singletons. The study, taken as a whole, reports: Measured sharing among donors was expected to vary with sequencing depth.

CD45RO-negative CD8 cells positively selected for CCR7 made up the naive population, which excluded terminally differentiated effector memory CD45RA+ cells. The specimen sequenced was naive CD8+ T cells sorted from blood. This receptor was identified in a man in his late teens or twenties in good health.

CDR3 amino acids: CSVRQGSAFF. The DNA of the CDR3 is TGCAGCGTTCGGCAGGGTAGTGCTTTCTTT. The chain is built from TRBV29-1 and TRBJ1-1, with D possibly being TRBD1 (5 bases). The CDR3 has 10 residues. V shed 5 bases and J shed 11 bases, with 12 bases lying between them. Per the germline V gene, CDR1 is SQVTM and CDR2 is ANQGSEA.